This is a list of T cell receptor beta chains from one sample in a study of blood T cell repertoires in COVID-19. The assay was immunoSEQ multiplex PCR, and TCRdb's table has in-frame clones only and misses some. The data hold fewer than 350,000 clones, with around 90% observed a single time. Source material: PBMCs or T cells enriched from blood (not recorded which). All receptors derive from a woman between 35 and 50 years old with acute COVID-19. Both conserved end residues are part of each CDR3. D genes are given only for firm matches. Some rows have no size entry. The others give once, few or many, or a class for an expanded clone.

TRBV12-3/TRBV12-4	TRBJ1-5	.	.	TGTGCCAGCAGTTTGACAGGTTATCAGCCCCAGCATTTT	CASSLTGYQPQHF
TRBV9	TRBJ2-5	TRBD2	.	TGTGCCAGCACCAGGGGACTAGGGCAAGAGACCCAGTACTTC	CASTRGLGQETQYF
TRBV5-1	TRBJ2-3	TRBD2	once	TGCGCCAGCAGCCTCGGGACTAGCGGCACAGATACGCAGTATTTT	CASSLGTSGTDTQYF
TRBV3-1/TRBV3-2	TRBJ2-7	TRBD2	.	TGTGCCAGCAGCCGCGGGAGTAGGTACGAGCAGTACTTC	CASSRGSRYEQYF
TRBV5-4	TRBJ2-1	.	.	TGTGCCAGCAGCTCCCCAAAAACGGACATTCCCAACAATGAGCAGTTCTTC	CASSSPKTDIPNNEQFF
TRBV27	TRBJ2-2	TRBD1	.	TGTGCCAGCAGTTTGGGACAGGGGGCAACCGGGGAGCTGTTTTTT	CASSLGQGATGELFF
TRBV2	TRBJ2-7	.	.	TGTGCCAGCAGTGAAGGGAGGAGCAGCCCCGCAGCCGAGCAGTACTTC	CASSEGRSSPAAEQYF
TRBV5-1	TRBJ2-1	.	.	TGCGCCAGCAGCCTCCAAGGGGCGAGCTCCTACAATGAGCAGTTCTTC	CASSLQGASSYNEQFF
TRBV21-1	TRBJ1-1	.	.	TGTGCCAGCAGCAAAGTGGGGGACAGGAGGAACACTGAAGCTTTCTTT	CASSKVGDRRNTEAFF
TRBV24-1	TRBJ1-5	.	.	TGTGCCACCAGTGATCGGCTTGACAGAGATAGCAATCAGCCCCAGCATTTT	CATSDRLDRDSNQPQHF
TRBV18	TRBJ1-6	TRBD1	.	TGTGCCAGCTCACTGCAGGGACAGGAGAATTCACCCCTCCACTTT	CASSLQGQENSPLHF
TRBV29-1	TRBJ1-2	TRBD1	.	TGCAGCGTTCGACCTCTGGGACAGGGGAGAGGCTACACCTTC	CSVRPLGQGRGYTF
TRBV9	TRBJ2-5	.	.	TGTGCCAGCAGCGTAGCCGGACTCCTTGGGGAGACCCAGTACTTC	CASSVAGLLGETQYF
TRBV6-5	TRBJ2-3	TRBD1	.	TGTGCCAGCAGGGACAGGGGTCGCGTCACAGATACGCAGTATTTT	CASRDRGRVTDTQYF
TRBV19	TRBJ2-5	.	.	TGTGCCAGTAGTTCAACAGGTCGGACCCAGTACTTC	CASSSTGRTQYF
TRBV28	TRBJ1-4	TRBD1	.	TGTGCCATCGGACAGGGGGCCGGGGGTCCGGGGGAAAAACTGTTTTTT	CAIGQGAGGPGEKLFF
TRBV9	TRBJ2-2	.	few	TGTGCCAGCAGCGCCCTAATAGCTTCGGGCACCGGGGAGCTGTTTTTT	CASSALIASGTGELFF
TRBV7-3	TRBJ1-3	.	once	TGTGCCAGCAGCTTAAAAACCCGGTCCTCTGGAAACACCATATATTTT	CASSLKTRSSGNTIYF
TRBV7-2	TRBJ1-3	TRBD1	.	TGTGCCAGCAGCCGGAACAGGGGGTCTGGAAACACCATATATTTT	CASSRNRGSGNTIYF